This T cell receptor (beta chain) was recovered during a study of shared clonotypes between healthy human individuals. Study-wide results and limits: Naive subsets usually exceeded memory subsets in estimated richness.

The protocol was immunoSEQ multiplex PCR, while the TCRdb copy is restricted to in-frame clones and leaves out a portion. In the table there are 2 million to 2.5 million clones, approximately 94% of which are singletons. It was CD45RO-negative cells, positively selected for CCR7, that made up naive CD8 cells, with terminally differentiated effector memory CD45RA+ cells excluded. Germline lookup yields CDR1 GTSNPN and CDR2 SVGIG (reference sequence). This CDR3 is built from 11 residues. Trimming at V came to 5 bases and at J to 10 bases, leaving 4 bases not matched to a gene. Details on this clone: Its matching antigen is unknown.

The chain is built from TRBV30 and TRBJ2-1; TRBD2 matches at 8 bases. Material for sequencing was naive CD8+ T cells sorted from blood. The TCR was taken from a man between 18 and 35 years old in good health. The CDR3 DNA follows: TGTGCCTGGGCAGTAGCGGGAGAGCAGTTCTTC. Amino acids: CAWAVAGEQFF.